Here is one TCR beta chain with its context. This entry belongs to a study of blood T cell repertoires in COVID-19. Study-wide background: COVID-19 samples from acute and convalescent phases originated in the United States, Italy and Spain.

Original methodology: Amplification of reference gene primers was used by the study to estimate nucleated cell counts. Libraries were prepared by immunoSEQ multiplex PCR; TCRdb keeps only in-frame clonotypes and omits some of them. From that table come the V and J calls and clone size; the DNA was used to work out D and trimming. The sample lists 200,000 to 250,000 clones; around 87% were seen once. The V gene lost 6 bases and the J gene lost 4 bases, with 13 bases spanning the gap. The germline gives CDR1 SGDLS, CDR2 YYNGEE. CDR3 length: 13 amino acids. Sequenced sample: peripheral blood. The source is a man in his sixties who had recovered from COVID-19. This chain joins TRBV9 and TRBJ1-2; D may be TRBD1 (5 bases). This CDR3 is CASTGGTVYGYTF. The CDR3 nucleotides are TGTGCCAGCACGGGAGGGACCGTCTATGGCTACACCTTC.